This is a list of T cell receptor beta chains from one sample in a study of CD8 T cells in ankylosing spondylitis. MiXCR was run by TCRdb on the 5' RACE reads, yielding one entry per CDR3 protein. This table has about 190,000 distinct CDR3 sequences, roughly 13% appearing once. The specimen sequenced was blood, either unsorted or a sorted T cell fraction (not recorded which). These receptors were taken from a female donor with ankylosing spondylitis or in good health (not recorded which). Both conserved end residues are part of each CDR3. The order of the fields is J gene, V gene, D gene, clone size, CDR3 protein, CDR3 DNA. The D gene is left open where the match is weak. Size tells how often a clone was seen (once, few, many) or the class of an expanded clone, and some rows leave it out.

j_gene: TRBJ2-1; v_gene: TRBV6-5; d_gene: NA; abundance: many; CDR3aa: CASSYSGQGTHEQFF; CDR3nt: TGTGCCAGCAGTTACTCCGGGCAGGGAACTCATGAGCAGTTCTTC
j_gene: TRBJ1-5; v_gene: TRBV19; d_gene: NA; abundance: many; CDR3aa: CASSIYWKESQHF; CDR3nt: TGTGCCAGTAGTATATATTGGAAGGAATCCCAGCATTTT
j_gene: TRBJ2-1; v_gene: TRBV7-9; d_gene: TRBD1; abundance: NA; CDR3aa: CASSSWTGGIEQFF; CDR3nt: TGTGCCAGCAGCTCTTGGACAGGGGGCATTGAGCAGTTCTTC
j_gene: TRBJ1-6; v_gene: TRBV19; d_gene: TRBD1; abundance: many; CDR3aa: CASSPRQGNSPLHF; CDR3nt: TGTGCCAGTAGTCCCCGACAGGGGAATTCACCCCTCCACTTT
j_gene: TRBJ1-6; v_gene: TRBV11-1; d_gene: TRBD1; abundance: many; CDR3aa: CASTGTGSSPLHF; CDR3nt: TGTGCCAGCACCGGGACAGGGAGTTCACCCCTCCACTTT
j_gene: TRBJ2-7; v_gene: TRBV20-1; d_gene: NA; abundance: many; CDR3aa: CSASGSYEQYF; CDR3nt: TGCAGTGCTAGCGGCTCCTACGAGCAGTACTTC
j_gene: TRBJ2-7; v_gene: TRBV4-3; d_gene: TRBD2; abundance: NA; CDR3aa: CASSQDPTSGSGEQYF; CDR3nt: TGCGCCAGCAGCCAAGACCCGACTAGCGGGAGTGGCGAGCAGTACTTC
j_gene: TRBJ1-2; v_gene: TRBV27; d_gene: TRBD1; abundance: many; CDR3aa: CASSSIRQGAYGYTF; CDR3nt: TGTGCCAGCAGTTCAATTCGACAGGGGGCGTATGGCTACACCTTC
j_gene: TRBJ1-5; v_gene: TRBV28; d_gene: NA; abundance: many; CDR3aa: CASSPGLAGQPQHF; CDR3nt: TGTGCCAGCAGTCCAGGGCTCGCGGGTCAGCCCCAGCATTTT
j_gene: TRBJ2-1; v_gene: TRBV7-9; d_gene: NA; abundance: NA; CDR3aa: CASPPGVANNEQFF; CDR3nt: TGTGCCAGCCCCCCCGGTGTGGCCAACAATGAGCAGTTCTTC
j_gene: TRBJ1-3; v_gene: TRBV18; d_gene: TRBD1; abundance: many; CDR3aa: CASSPKAPGQGSGNTIYF; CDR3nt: TGTGCCAGCTCACCAAAAGCTCCGGGACAGGGCTCTGGAAACACCATATATTTT
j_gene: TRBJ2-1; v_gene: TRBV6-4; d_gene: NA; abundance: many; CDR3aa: CASSSPDWLLDEQFF; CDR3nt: TGTGCCAGCAGTAGCCCGGACTGGCTTCTGGATGAGCAGTTCTTC
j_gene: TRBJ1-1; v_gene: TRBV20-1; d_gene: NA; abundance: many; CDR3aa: CSASPWGAGMNTEAFF; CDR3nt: TGCAGTGCTAGTCCCTGGGGGGCAGGGATGAACACTGAAGCTTTCTTT
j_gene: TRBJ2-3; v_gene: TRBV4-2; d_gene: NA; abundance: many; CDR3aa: CASSQGSPESTDTQYF; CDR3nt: TGTGCCAGCAGCCAAGGCAGCCCGGAAAGCACAGATACGCAGTATTTT
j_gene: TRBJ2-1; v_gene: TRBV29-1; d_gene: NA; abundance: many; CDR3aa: CSHTKSLGNEQFF; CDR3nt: TGCAGCCATACAAAGTCCCTTGGCAATGAGCAGTTCTTC